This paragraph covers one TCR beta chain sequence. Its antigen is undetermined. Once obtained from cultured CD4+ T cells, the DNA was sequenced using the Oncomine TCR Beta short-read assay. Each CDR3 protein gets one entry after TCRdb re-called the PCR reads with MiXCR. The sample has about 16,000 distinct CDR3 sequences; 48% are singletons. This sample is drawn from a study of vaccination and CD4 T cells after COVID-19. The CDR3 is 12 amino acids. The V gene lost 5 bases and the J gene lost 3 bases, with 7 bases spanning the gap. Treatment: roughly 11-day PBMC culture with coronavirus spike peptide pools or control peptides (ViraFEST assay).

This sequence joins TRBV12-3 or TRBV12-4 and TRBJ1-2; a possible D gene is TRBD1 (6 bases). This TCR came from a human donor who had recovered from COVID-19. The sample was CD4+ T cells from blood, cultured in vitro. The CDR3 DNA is TGTGCCAGCAGTGCAGGGGACTATGGCTACACCTTC. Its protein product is CASSAGDYGYTF.